The 2 T cell receptor beta chains below all came from one sample that was sequenced in a study of cytomegalovirus exposure and HLA in healthy donors. PCR employed 60 Vbeta and 13 Jbeta primers. Sequencing used immunoSEQ multiplex PCR; TCRdb keeps in-frame clones, though not all of them. There are 210,000 or so clones in the sample; approximately 83% occur only once, and more than 1.3% lies in the top ten. Sequencing was performed on PBMCs. The receptors come from a girl under 18 in good health and CMV-seronegative.

The genes are TRBV5-4 and TRBJ2-5; the match to TRBD1 covers 8 bases. The DNA end is more similar to TRBJ2-7, so the J call may be wrong. CDR1 SGHNT and CDR2 YYREEE come from the germline V gene (reference sequence). The length of the CDR3 is 15 residues. The CDR3 sequence is CASSLGRTGSYEQYF. The CDR3, as DNA: TGTGCCAGCAGCTTGGGTAGGACAGGGTCCTACGAGCAGTACTTC.

The chain joins TRBV29-1 to TRBJ1-1, with D tentatively TRBD1 (5 bases). The V and J ends lost 2 bases and 4 bases respectively, with 14 bases between them. The germline V gene encodes CDR1 SQVTM and CDR2 ANQGSEA. The CDR3 has 14 residues. The chain's CDR3 is CSVERRGGSTEAFF. The CDR3 DNA reads as TGCAGCGTTGAAAGGAGGGGCGGTAGCACTGAAGCTTTCTTT.